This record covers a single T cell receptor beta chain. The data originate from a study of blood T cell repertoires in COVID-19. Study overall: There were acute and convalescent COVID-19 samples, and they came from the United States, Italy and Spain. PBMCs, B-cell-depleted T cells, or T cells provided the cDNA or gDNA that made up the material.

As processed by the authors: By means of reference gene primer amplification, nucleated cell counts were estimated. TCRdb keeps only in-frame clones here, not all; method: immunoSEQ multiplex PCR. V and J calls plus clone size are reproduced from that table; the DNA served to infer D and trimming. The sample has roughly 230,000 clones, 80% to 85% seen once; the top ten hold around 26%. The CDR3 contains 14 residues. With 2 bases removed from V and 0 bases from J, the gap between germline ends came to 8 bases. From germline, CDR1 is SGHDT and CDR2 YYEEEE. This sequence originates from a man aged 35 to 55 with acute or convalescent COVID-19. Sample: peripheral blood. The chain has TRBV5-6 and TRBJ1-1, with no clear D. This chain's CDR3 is CASSFYRMNTEAFF. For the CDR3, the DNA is TGTGCCAGCAGCTTTTACAGAATGAACACTGAAGCTTTCTTT.